One sample yielded the 15 T cell receptor beta chains listed below, sequenced in a study of cytomegalovirus exposure and HLA in healthy donors. Primers included in the PCR were 60 Vbeta and 13 Jbeta primers. The method was immunoSEQ multiplex PCR; TCRdb's version includes in-frame clones alone and lacks a portion of them. The profile shows 75,000 to 90,000 clones, over 65% of them singletons. Sequencing was carried out using PBMCs. These receptors all come from a man in his thirties or forties in good health and CMV-seropositive.

This clone was recorded once. The chain has TRBV5-1 and TRBJ2-3, with 8 bases lining up with TRBD2. V lost 4 bases and J lost 5; bases outside the gene matches: 12. Germline V gene lookup returns CDR1 SGHRS and CDR2 YFSETQ. The CDR3 is 16 amino acids. CDR3: CASSGSGSQNGDTQYF. In nucleotides, the CDR3 is TGCGCCAGCAGCGGGAGCGGGAGTCAAAACGGAGATACGCAGTATTTT.

V and J are TRBV12-5 and TRBJ2-2, with 7 bases lining up with TRBD1. Germline V lookup: CDR1 LGHNT, CDR2 FRNRAP. V lost 5 bases, J lost 5 bases, and 11 bases stayed unmatched. CDR3 size: 16 residues. The CDR3 coding sequence is TGTGCTAGTGGTACCGACAGGGTCCGGGGTACCGGGGAGCTGTTTTTT. Translation: CASGTDRVRGTGELFF. The full variable domain, with the rest looked up from reference TRBV12-5 and TRBJ2-2, is DARVTQTPRHKVTEMGQEVTMRCQPILGHNTVFWYRQTMMQGLELLAYFRNRAPLDDSGMPKDRFSAEMPDATLATLKIQPSEPRDSAVYFCASGTDRVRGTGELFFGEGSRLTVL.

The chain has TRBV2 and TRBJ2-1; TRBD2 agrees at 7 bases. CDR1 SNHLY and CDR2 FYNNEI come from the germline V gene. The CDR3 consists of 15 residues. The ends lost 1 base at V and 2 bases at J; junction bases unmatched: 2. This chain's CDR3 is CASSEEGGTYNEQFF. In nucleotides, the CDR3 is TGTGCCAGCAGTGAAGAGGGAGGGACCTACAATGAGCAGTTCTTC.

The chain carries TRBV6-5 and TRBJ1-4, with TRBD1 matching over 10 bases. The J segment lost 5 bases and the V segment lost 7 bases, leaving 7 bases of the junction unmatched. This CDR3 contains 15 residues. Germline values: CDR1 MNHEY, CDR2 SVGAGI. The CDR3 bases are TGTGCCAGCACTCCACCGGGACAGGGGAATGAAAAACTGTTTTTT. Translated: CASTPPGQGNEKLFF.

V is TRBV9 and J is TRBJ2-1; 8 bases line up with TRBD2. The CDR3 length is 16 residues. Germline loops: CDR1 SGDLS, CDR2 YYNGEE. J lost 7 bases, V lost 4 bases, and 13 bases had no gene match. CDR3 residues: CASSPGRGGAYNEQFF. The CDR3 DNA sequence: TGTGCCAGCAGCCCAGGACGGGGGGGGGCATATAATGAGCAGTTCTTC.

The J gene is TRBJ2-5, the V gene TRBV14; D unclear. Germline CDR1 is SGHDN and CDR2 is FVKESK. This CDR3 contains 12 residues. V lost 4 bases and J lost 2, with 5 bases in between. The CDR3 coding sequence is TGTGCCAGCAGCCGAGGTCAAGAGACCCAGTACTTC. Encoded protein: CASSRGQETQYF.

The rearrangement uses TRBV19 and TRBJ2-5; 12 positions match TRBD2. The germline V gene has CDR1 LNHDA and CDR2 SQIVND (reference sequence). The CDR3 extends over 18 amino acids. The V gene end was trimmed by 1 base and the J gene end by 1 base; junction bases not matched to a gene: 7. The CDR3 region is CASSIAASGGAPQETQYF. Written as DNA, the CDR3 is TGTGCCAGTAGTATAGCGGCTAGCGGGGGGGCCCCCCAAGAGACCCAGTACTTC.

The V gene is TRBV10-3, the J gene TRBJ1-1; the D gene is possibly TRBD1 (6 bases). V was pared by 3 bases and J by 1 base, with 12 bases between. CDR1 ENHRY and CDR2 SYGVKD come from the germline V gene. The CDR3 loop spans 15 amino acids. The DNA for the CDR3 is TGTGCCATCAGTGAATGGGGGCAGAGGAACACTGAAGCTTTCTTT. Encoded protein: CAISEWGQRNTEAFF.

This rearrangement joins TRBV5-1 to TRBJ2-2; D gene ambiguous. The V and J ends lost 0 bases and 5 bases respectively, with 23 bases between them. This CDR3 has 19 residues. Per germline, CDR1 SGHRS and CDR2 YFSETQ. As DNA, the CDR3 is TGCGCCAGCAGCTTGGGTTCTCGAGACTTTCCACCCCGGACCGGGGAGCTGTTTTTT. Protein sequence: CASSLGSRDFPPRTGELFF.

The chain links TRBV7-9 to TRBJ1-2, with D unresolved. The germline V gene encodes CDR1 SEHNR and CDR2 FQNEAQ (reference sequence). The CDR3 has 12 residues. V shed 8 bases and J shed 0 bases, with 7 bases lying between them. Written as DNA, the CDR3 is TGTGCCAGCTCCGGGACTAACTATGGCTACACCTTC. Protein sequence: CASSGTNYGYTF.

The V gene is TRBV30, the J gene TRBJ2-7; D is uncertain. Germline lookup yields CDR1 GTSNPN and CDR2 SVGIG (reference sequence). V was trimmed by 5 bases and J by 2 bases, leaving 10 bases between them. The CDR3 runs to 12 residues. Here the CDR3 DNA reads TGTGCCTGGGCCGGGTCCCCCTACGAGCAGTACTTC. It is translated as CAWAGSPYEQYF.

The chain joins TRBV6-5 to TRBJ1-1; D call uncertain. Germline-derived CDR1 and CDR2 are MNHEY and SVGAGI. The V end lost 8 bases, the J end lost 6 bases, and 10 bases lay between the germline ends. The CDR3 consists of 11 residues. The CDR3, as DNA: TGTGCCAGCCGGGGATTCGCTGAAGCTTTCTTT. Amino acids: CASRGFAEAFF.

The J gene is TRBJ2-3, the V gene TRBV7-3, with D perhaps matching TRBD1 (7 bases). V was cut by 4 bases and J by 8 bases, with 25 bases left in between. CDR1 is SGHTA and CDR2 is FQGTGA in the germline V gene. The CDR3 is made up of 17 amino acids. CDR3 sequence: CASSSTPGQRLGGTQYF. Here the CDR3 DNA reads TGTGCCAGCAGCTCGACACCGGGACAGAGGTTGGGGGGTACGCAGTATTTT.

The chain joins TRBV4-3 to TRBJ1-2; 7 bases agree with TRBD1. The CDR3 covers 14 residues. V was pared by 3 bases and J by 6 bases, with 7 bases of the junction left unmatched. CDR1 and CDR2 (germline): LGHNA, YSLEER. The DNA for the CDR3 is TGCGCCAGCAGCCAGCAGGGGACAGATAATGGCTACACCTTC. It yields the protein CASSQQGTDNGYTF.

The chain has TRBV28 and TRBJ1-1; no reliable D call. Germline CDR1 MDHEN, CDR2 SYDVKM. The germline V and J ends were trimmed by 6 bases and 2 bases, with 22 bases remaining between them. This CDR3 contains 17 residues. The CDR3 sequence is CASRPQLLMRANTEAFF. Written as DNA, the CDR3 is TGTGCCAGCAGACCTCAGCTTCTCATGAGGGCTAACACTGAAGCTTTCTTT.